This entry is about one T cell receptor beta chain. Its antigen is as yet unknown. The sample comes from a study of cytomegalovirus exposure and HLA in healthy donors. Amplification used 60 Vbeta primers and 13 Jbeta primers. Generated by immunoSEQ multiplex PCR, the TCRdb table keeps only in-frame clones and is missing some. The sample has 180,000 or so clones, more than 70% seen once; the top ten hold 4.5%. Study-wide findings and caveats: Solely CMV serostatus was available to characterize immune exposure. TCR beta chain V- and J-gene trimming was linked, in a later analysis, to a missense variant in DCLRE1C.

CDR1 WSHSY and CDR2 SAAADI come from the germline V gene. The CDR3 has 14 amino acids. Trimming cost V 3 bases and J 3 bases, with 9 bases left between them. This chain links TRBV10-2 with TRBJ2-1; D gene ambiguous. The sequenced sample consisted of PBMCs. The clonotype comes from a woman between 50 and 59 years old in good health and CMV-seropositive. The CDR3 sequence is CASSEAGYYNEQFF. The CDR3 DNA reads TGCGCCAGCAGTGAAGCCGGGTACTACAATGAGCAGTTCTTC.